This T cell receptor (beta chain) was sequenced in a study of CD8 T cells in ankylosing spondylitis. In its sample, this clonotype was seen many times. Its antigen is not identified. Germline CDR1 and CDR2: SGDLS and YYNGEE. V lost 3 bases to trimming and J lost 0 bases; unmatched junction nucleotides: 7. This CDR3 contains 17 residues. TCRdb redid the calling of the 5' RACE reads with MiXCR, one entry per CDR3 protein. This sample has approximately 440,000 distinct CDR3 sequences, with about a sixth found just once. General study points: From matched ankylosing spondylitis synovial fluid, disease-linked clones were reportedly recovered at significantly enriched levels. A TCR beta motif of under 10 highly homologous variants appeared characteristic of ankylosing spondylitis blood.

The sample taken for sequencing was blood, either unsorted or a sorted T cell fraction (not recorded which). The rearrangement joins TRBV9 to TRBJ2-3, with TRBD1 matching over 10 bases. This TCR was recovered from a male donor with ankylosing spondylitis. CDR3 DNA sequence: TGTGCCAGCAGCGGGGACAGGGGCCGACCCAGCACAGATACGCAGTATTTT. Translating it yields CASSGDRGRPSTDTQYF.